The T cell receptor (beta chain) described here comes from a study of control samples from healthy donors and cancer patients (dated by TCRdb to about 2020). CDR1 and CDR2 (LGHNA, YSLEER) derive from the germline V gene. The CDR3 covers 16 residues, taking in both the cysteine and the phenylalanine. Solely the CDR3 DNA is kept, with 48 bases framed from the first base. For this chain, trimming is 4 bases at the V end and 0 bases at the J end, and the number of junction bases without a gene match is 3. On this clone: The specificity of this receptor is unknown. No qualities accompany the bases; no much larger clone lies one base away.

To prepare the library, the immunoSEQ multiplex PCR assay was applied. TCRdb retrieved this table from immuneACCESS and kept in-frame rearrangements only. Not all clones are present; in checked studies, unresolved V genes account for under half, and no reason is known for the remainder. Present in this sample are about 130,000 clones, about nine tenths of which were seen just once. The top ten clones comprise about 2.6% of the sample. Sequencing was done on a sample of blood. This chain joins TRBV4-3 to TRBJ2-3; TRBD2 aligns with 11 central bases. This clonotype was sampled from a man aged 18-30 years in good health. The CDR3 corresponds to CASSPTSGSSTDTQYF. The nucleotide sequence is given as TGCGCCAGCAGCCCCACTAGCGGGAGTAGCACAGATACGCAGTATTTT.